The rows below give T cell receptor beta chains drawn from one sample of a study of blood T cell repertoires in COVID-19. Some clones are missing from TCRdb's copy, which holds only in-frame ones; the method was immunoSEQ multiplex PCR. The sample includes some 100,000 clones, roughly 89% of them seen just once. Input material: peripheral blood. Receptor source: a woman aged 80 or over with active COVID-19. Both conserved end residues are part of each CDR3. The order of the fields is clone size, V gene, D gene, J gene, CDR3 protein, CDR3 DNA. D genes are given only for firm matches. Clone size, where shown, is once, few, many, or a class for clones that have expanded.

-	TRBV19	TRBD1	TRBJ2-7	CASSIGQAHYEQYF	TGTGCCAGTAGTATTGGACAGGCCCACTACGAGCAGTACTTC
-	TRBV6-2/TRBV6-3	TRBD2	TRBJ2-4	CASSSRTSGGAKNIQYF	TGTGCCAGCAGTTCCAGGACTAGCGGGGGAGCCAAAAACATTCAGTACTTC
-	TRBV5-1	-	TRBJ2-1	CASSLLVPHIKQFF	TGCGCCAGCAGCTTACTAGTTCCACACATAAAGCAGTTCTTC
-	TRBV5-1	TRBD1	TRBJ2-1	CASSLGDRGSNEQFF	TGCGCCAGCAGCTTGGGGGACAGGGGCAGCAATGAGCAGTTCTTC
-	TRBV28	TRBD2	TRBJ2-7	CASSLGLAYYEQYF	TGTGCCAGCAGTCTGGGACTAGCGTACTACGAGCAGTACTTC
few	TRBV19	TRBD1	TRBJ2-2	CASTVGRDRPTGELFF	TGTGCCAGTACCGTGGGCCGGGACAGACCCACCGGGGAGCTGTTTTTT
-	TRBV2	-	TRBJ2-2	CASSDGQGGTGELFF	TGTGCCAGCAGTGACGGCCAGGGGGGCACCGGGGAGCTGTTTTTT
-	TRBV4-1	-	TRBJ2-7	CAGKKGDPLGEQYF	TGCGCCGGGAAAAAGGGGGATCCGCTTGGGGAGCAGTACTTC
-	TRBV5-5	-	TRBJ2-1	CASSFFLSLNEQFF	TGTGCCAGCAGCTTCTTCCTCTCCTTGAATGAGCAGTTCTTC
-	TRBV7-9	-	TRBJ1-1	CASSLVPTGAFF	TGTGCCAGCAGCTTAGTTCCGACAGGCGCTTTCTTT
-	TRBV19	TRBD2	TRBJ2-7	CASSSRPGGGSYEQYF	TGTGCCAGTAGTTCCCGTCCGGGCGGGGGCTCCTACGAGCAGTACTTC
-	TRBV23-1	-	TRBJ2-7	CASSQSLQGGVYEQYF	TGCGCCAGCAGTCAATCTCTGCAGGGTGGGGTCTACGAGCAGTACTTC
few	TRBV6-5	-	TRBJ1-1	CASSWSTDTEAFF	TGTGCCAGCAGTTGGAGTACGGACACTGAAGCTTTCTTT